This T cell receptor (beta chain) was captured by sequencing in a study of blood T cell repertoires in COVID-19 (dated by TCRdb to 2018 to 2020). With regard to the full study: Samples from collaborators originated in the United States, Italy and Spain and spanned both the acute and convalescent phases of COVID-19. HLA class I and class II types, where available, came from metadata supplied by the sample provider rather than from assay-based typing. The sample metadata nearly always contained a de-identified subject ID, COVID-19 status, age in years and sex. The prospective study material was composed of cDNA or gDNA derived from T cells, B-cell-depleted T cells, or PBMCs. A freely available public database, intended as a resource for researchers studying the immune response to SARS-CoV-2, is where the repertoires were released. Deeply sampled blood TCRbeta repertoires from subjects exposed to, actively infected with, or recovered from COVID-19 were included in the dataset. Samples were obtained from the ongoing ImmuneRACE study (first 160 participants) and from over 1,000 subjects provided by 6 global collaborators. Paper-wide results and their limitations: Clinical and demographic metadata were provided uncurated, with the amount varying by source and participant.

Notes on this clone: Its specific antigen is unknown. Qualities for individual bases were not recorded, and no much larger clone is one base off.

The immunoSEQ Assay, a bias-controlled multiplex PCR, was used to amplify TCRbeta CDR3 regions from genomic DNA. The original pipeline was this. The number of nucleated cells in each sample was estimated from the amplification of reference gene primers within the assay. Sequence reads were collapsed and filtered to measure the absolute abundance of every unique TCRbeta CDR3 rearrangement. For each sample, productive Simpson clonality was calculated by taking the square root of Simpson's diversity index across productive rearrangements. This immuneACCESS table, as held by TCRdb, lists in-frame sequences with V and J called but not all clones. Of the missing ones, under half trace to an unresolved V gene in checked studies; the others have no known cause. V, J and clone size are taken as reported in that table, and D and trimming were inferred from the DNA itself. Recorded for this sample are roughly 170,000 clones; around 85% of them occurred a single time. More than 20% of the sample is held by the ten biggest clonotypes.

The germline V end is reduced by 6 bases and the J end by 0 bases; junction bases left unmatched: 10. Based on the germline V gene (reference sequence), the CDR1 and CDR2 sequences are LNHDA and SQIVND. Including cysteine and phenylalanine, the CDR3 has 16 amino acids. The sequence is cut down to CDR3 DNA, 48 bases in frame from base 1. Each collaborating institution followed its own protocols to collect whole blood in K2EDTA tubes. Collaborator samples were shipped for TCRbeta analysis as frozen whole blood, isolated PBMCs, or DNA extracted from either sample type. The sequencing sample was made of peripheral blood. The rearrangement joined TRBV19 to TRBJ2-7; 8 central nucleotides agree with TRBD2. This clonotype was obtained from a man in his 70s with active or convalescent COVID-19. The DNA is TGTGCCAGTAGCGACAGCGGGAGAGGGACCTCCTACGAGCAGTACTTC. The translation is CASSDSGRGTSYEQYF. Where the CDR3 stops, the reference TRBV19 and TRBJ2-7 genes take over; the full variable domain is DGGITQSPKYLFRKEGQNVTLSCEQNLNHDAMYWYRQDPGQGLRLIYYSQIVNDFQKGDIAEGYSVSREKKESFPLTVTSAQKNPTAFYLCASSDSGRGTSYEQYFGPGTRLTVT.